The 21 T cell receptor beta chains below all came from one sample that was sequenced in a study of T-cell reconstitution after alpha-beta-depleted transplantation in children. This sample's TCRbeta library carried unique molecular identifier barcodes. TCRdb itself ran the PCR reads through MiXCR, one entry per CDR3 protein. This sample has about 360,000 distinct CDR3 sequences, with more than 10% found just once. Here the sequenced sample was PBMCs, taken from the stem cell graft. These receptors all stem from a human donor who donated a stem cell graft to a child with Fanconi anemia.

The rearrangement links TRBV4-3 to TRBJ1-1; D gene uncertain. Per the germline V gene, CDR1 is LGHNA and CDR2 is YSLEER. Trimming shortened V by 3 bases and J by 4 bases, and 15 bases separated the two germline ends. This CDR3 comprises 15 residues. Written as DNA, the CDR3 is TGCGCCAGCAGCCATTTATCGGCCTCGGGCACTGAAGCTTTCTTT. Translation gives CASSHLSASGTEAFF.

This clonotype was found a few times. The CDR3 is CSVEEPSASTDTQYF. The DNA for the CDR3 is TGCAGCGTTGAAGAGCCTAGCGCCTCCACAGATACGCAGTATTTT. This sequence joins TRBV29-1 and TRBJ2-3, with D perhaps matching TRBD2 (6 bases). This CDR3 is 15 amino acids long. CDR1 SQVTM and CDR2 ANQGSEA come from the germline V gene. V was trimmed by 0 bases and J by 2 bases, leaving 12 bases between them.

The CDR3 loop is CASSLELQGRRFF. The CDR3 coding sequence is TGTGCCAGCAGCTTAGAGTTGCAGGGGCGGCGGTTCTTC. The chain recombines TRBV11-1 with TRBJ2-1; the D gene is possibly TRBD1 (6 bases). Germline-derived CDR1 and CDR2 are SGHAT and FQDESV (reference sequence). The V and J ends lost 1 base and 15 bases respectively, with 16 bases between them. The CDR3 runs to 13 residues.

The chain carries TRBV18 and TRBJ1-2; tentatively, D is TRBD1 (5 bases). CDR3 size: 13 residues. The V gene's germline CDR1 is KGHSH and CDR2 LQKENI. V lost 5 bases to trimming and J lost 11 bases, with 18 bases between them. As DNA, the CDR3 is TGTGCCAGCTCAGAGCGGGACCCTGGAGGGTACACCTTC. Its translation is CASSERDPGGYTF.

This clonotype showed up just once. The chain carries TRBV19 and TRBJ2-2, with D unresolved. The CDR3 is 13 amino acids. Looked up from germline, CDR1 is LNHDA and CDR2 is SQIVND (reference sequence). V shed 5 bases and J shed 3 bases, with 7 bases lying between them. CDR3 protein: CASSFLHTGELFF. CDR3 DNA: TGTGCCAGTAGTTTCCTACACACCGGGGAGCTGTTTTTT.

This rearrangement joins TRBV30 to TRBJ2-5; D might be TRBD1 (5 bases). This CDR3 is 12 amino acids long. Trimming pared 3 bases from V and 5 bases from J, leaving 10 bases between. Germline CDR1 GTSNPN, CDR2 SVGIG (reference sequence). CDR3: CAWSRVGETQYF. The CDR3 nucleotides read TGTGCCTGGAGCAGGGTAGGGGAGACCCAGTACTTC.

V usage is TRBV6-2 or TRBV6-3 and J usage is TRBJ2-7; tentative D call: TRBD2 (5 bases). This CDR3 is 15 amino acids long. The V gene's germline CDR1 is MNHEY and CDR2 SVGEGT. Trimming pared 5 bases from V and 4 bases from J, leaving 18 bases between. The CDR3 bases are TGTGCCAGCAGTGACTTTGGTATCGGGATGTACGAGCAGTACGTC. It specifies CASSDFGIGMYEQYV.

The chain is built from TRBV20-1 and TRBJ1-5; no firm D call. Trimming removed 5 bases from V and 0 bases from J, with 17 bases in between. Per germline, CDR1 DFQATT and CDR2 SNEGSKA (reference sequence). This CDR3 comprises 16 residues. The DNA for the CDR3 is TGCAGTGCTGTCTCATTTGGGCCCTATAGCAATCAGCCCCAGCATTTT. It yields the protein CSAVSFGPYSNQPQHF.

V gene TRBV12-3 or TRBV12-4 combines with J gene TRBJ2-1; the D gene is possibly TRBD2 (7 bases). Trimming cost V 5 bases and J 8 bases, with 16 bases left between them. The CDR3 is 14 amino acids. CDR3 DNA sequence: TGTGCCAGCAGTGGGGGGGGGCGGGAAGATGAGCAGTTCTTC. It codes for CASSGGGREDEQFF.

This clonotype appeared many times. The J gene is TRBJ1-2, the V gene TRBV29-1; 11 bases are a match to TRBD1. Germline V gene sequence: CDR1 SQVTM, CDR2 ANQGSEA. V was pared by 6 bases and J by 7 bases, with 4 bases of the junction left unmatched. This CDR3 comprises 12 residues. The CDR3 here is CSVGQGAAGYTF. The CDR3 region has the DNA TGCAGCGTCGGACAGGGGGCTGCTGGCTACACCTTC.

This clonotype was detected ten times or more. For the CDR3, the DNA is TGTGCCAGCAGTTTACATTCGGCAGGGAGAGCTGAAGCTTTCTTT. Amino acids: CASSLHSAGRAEAFF. This rearrangement joins TRBV12-3 or TRBV12-4 to TRBJ1-1, with D possibly TRBD1 on 5 matching bases. With 2 bases removed from V and 6 bases from J, the gap between germline ends came to 16 bases. The CDR3 loop spans 15 amino acids.

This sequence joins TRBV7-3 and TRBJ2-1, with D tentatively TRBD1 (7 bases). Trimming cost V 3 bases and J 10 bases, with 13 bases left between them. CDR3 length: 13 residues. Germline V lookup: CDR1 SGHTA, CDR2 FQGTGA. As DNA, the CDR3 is TGTGCCAGCAGCTTCACGACAGGGAGGGAGCAGTTCTTC. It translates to CASSFTTGREQFF.

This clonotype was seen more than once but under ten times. CDR3 DNA sequence: TGTGCCAGCAGTATGGACGGGAATTCACCCCTCCACTTT. This encodes CASSMDGNSPLHF. This chain joins TRBV6-6 and TRBJ1-6, with no clear D. Trimming took 5 bases from V and 7 from J, leaving 9 bases between them. In germline, CDR1 is MNHNY, CDR2 SVGAGI (reference sequence). The CDR3 has 13 residues.

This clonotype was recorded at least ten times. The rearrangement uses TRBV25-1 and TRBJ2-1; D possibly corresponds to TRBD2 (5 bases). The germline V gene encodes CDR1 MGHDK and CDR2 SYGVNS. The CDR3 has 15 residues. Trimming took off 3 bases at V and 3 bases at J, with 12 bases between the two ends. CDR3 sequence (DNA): TGTGCCAGCAGTGAGGAAAGCGGCCTCTACAATGAGCAGTTCTTC. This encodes CASSEESGLYNEQFF.

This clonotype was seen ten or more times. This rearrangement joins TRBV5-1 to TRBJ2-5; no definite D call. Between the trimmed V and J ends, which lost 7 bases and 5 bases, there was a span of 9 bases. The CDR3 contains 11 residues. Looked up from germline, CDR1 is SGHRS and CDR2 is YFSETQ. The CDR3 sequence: CASYLGETQYF. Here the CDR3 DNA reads TGCGCCAGCTATCTTGGGGAGACCCAGTACTTC.

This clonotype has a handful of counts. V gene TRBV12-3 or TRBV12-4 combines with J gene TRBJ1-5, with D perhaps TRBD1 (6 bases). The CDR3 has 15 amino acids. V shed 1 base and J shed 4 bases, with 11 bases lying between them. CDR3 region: CASSLVQGQNQPQHF. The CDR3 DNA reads TGTGCCAGCAGTTTAGTCCAGGGGCAAAATCAGCCCCAGCATTTT.

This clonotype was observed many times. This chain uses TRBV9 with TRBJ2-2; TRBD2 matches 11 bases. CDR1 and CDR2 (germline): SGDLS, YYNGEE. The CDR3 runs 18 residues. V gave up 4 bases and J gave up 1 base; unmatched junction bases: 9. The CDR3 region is CASSSSRTSGWNTGELFF. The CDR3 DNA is TGTGCCAGCAGCTCTTCCCGGACTAGCGGGTGGAACACCGGGGAGCTGTTTTTT.

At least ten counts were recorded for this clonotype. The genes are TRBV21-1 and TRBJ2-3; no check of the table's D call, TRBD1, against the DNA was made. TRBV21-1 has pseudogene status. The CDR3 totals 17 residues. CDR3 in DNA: TGTGCCAGCAGCAAAGTAGTGGACAGGGATTGCACAGATACGCAGTATTTT. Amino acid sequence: CASSKVVDRDCTDTQYF.

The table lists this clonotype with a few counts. In DNA form, the CDR3 reads TGTGCCAGCAGTGTTTCTAGGGATCCGTACACTGAAGCTTTCTTT. It codes for CASSVSRDPYTEAFF. V is TRBV2 and J is TRBJ1-1; D not certain. CDR1 and CDR2 (germline): SNHLY, FYNNEI. This CDR3 has 15 amino acids. V was pared by 4 bases and J by 3 bases, with 15 bases between.

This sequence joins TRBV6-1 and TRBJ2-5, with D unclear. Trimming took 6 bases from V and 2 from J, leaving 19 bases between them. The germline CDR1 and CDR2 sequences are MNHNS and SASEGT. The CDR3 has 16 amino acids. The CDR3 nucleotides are TGTGCCAGCAGCCTAGGAATTGGTGGAATTCAAGAGACCCAGTACTTC. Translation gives CASSLGIGGIQETQYF.

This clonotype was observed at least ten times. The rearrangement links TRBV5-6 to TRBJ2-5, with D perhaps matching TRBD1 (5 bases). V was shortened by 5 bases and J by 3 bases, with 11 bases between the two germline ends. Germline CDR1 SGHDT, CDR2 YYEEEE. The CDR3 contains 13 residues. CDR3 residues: CASSSTGEETQYF. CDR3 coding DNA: TGTGCCAGCAGTTCAACAGGAGAAGAGACCCAGTACTTC.